The 7 T cell receptor beta chains in this list originate from one sample, sequenced in a study of CD8+ T cells in alopecia areata. It was cDNA, reverse transcribed from extracted RNA, that served as the sequencing template. Here immunoSEQ multiplex PCR was the method, and the copy in TCRdb shows in-frame clones only, minus some. Among about 100,000 clones listed, 50% to 60% were seen once. The sequencing sample was made of NKG2D-low CD8+ T cells sorted from blood. Source of these receptors: a human donor with alopecia areata.

This CDR3 reads CSVEDPGPRDEQFF. As DNA, the CDR3 is TGCAGCGTTGAAGATCCTGGGCCCCGGGATGAGCAGTTCTTC. The chain joins TRBV29-1 to TRBJ2-1, with no clear D. Germline V gene data show CDR1 as SQVTM and CDR2 as ANQGSEA. V lost 0 bases, J lost 8 bases, and 14 bases lay in between. CDR3 length: 14 amino acids.

This clone came up a few times. CDR3 sequence reads: CSVETDSSYNEQFF. The CDR3 nucleotides read TGCAGCGTCGAGACAGATTCCTCCTACAATGAGCAGTTCTTC. This chain joins TRBV29-1 and TRBJ2-1, with D maybe TRBD1 (5 bases). Germline V gives CDR1 SQVTM, CDR2 ANQGSEA. There are 14 residues in the CDR3. Trimming pared 6 bases from V and 0 bases from J, leaving 12 bases between.

This clone has more than one count but fewer than ten. The V call is TRBV27, the J call TRBJ2-7; D might be TRBD1 or TRBD2, each matching 5 bases. This CDR3 has 14 amino acids. V lost 8 bases to trimming and J lost 3 bases, with 17 bases between them. CDR1 and CDR2 (germline): MNHEY, SMNVEV (reference sequence). DNA for the CDR3: TGTGCCAGCGGCTACACCGGGACGGACTACGAGCAGTACTTC. Protein sequence: CASGYTGTDYEQYF.

The J gene is TRBJ2-3, the V gene TRBV28; D possibly corresponds to TRBD1 (6 bases). The CDR3 length is 12 residues. V lost 4 bases and J 4 bases, leaving 6 bases between the germline ends. The germline gives CDR1 MDHEN, CDR2 SYDVKM. The CDR3 is CASSSGADTQYF. The CDR3, as DNA: TGTGCCAGCAGTTCAGGGGCAGATACGCAGTATTTT.

This clone has a handful of counts. The rearrangement uses TRBV14 and TRBJ2-1; D uncertain. V was trimmed by 5 bases and J by 9 bases, leaving 14 bases between them. Germline-derived CDR1 and CDR2 are SGHDN and FVKESK. The CDR3 has 13 amino acids. The CDR3 loop reads CASSSGLFGEQFF. For the CDR3, the DNA is TGTGCCAGCAGCTCCGGTTTGTTTGGTGAGCAGTTCTTC.

This clone was observed once. This CDR3 is CASTPGQGHCCYGYTF. CDR3 DNA: TGTGCCAGCACCCCGGGACAGGGTCATTGTTGCTATGGCTACACCTTC. The V call is TRBV2, the J call TRBJ1-2; 9 nucleotides match TRBD1. Trimming removed 7 bases from V and 4 bases from J; junction bases left unmatched: 13. Germline CDR1 SNHLY, CDR2 FYNNEI. The CDR3 spans 16 residues. Variable domain in full (rest from reference TRBV2 and TRBJ1-2): EPEVTQTPSHQVTQMGQEVILRCVPISNHLYFYWYRQILGQKVEFLVSFYNNEISEKSEIFDDQFSVERPDGSNFTLKIRSTKLEDSAMYFCASTPGQGHCCYGYTFGSGTRLTVV.

To note about this clone: Compared with germline, one end of the junction differs, possibly owing to a read error. The genes are TRBV27 and TRBJ2-7; D is ambiguous. In germline, CDR1 is MNHEY, CDR2 SMNVEV (reference sequence). CDR3 size: 13 residues. The CDR3 nucleotides are TGTACCAGCAGTTTAAGGGTCTGGTACGAGCAGTACTTC. The encoded protein is CTSSLRVWYEQYF.